The rows below give T cell receptor beta chains drawn from one sample of a study of shared clonotypes between healthy human individuals. Some clones are missing from TCRdb's copy, which holds only in-frame ones; the method was immunoSEQ multiplex PCR. The sample records around 690,000 clones, less than 95% being singletons. The sequencing sample was made of memory CD8+ T cells from PBMCs. Receptors were obtained from a man between 18 and 29 years old in good health. Some clones in this sample may be carry-over from other donors' samples. Each CDR3 is given with its conserved first and last residue. Fields, in order: CDR3 length, J gene, V gene, D gene, clone size, CDR3 protein, CDR3 DNA. The D gene is left open where the match is weak. Where a row states a size, it is once, few, many or the class of an expanded clone; other rows omit it.

15,TRBJ2-1,TRBV29-1,.,.,CSVLGTTASYNEQFF,TGCAGCGTTCTTGGAACCACCGCCTCCTACAATGAGCAGTTCTTC
14,TRBJ2-2,TRBV4-1,.,.,CASSLDRNTGELFF,TGCGCCAGCAGCCTAGACAGAAACACCGGGGAGCTGTTTTTT
16,TRBJ1-1,TRBV27,TRBD1,.,CASSLSGGQGVTEAFF,TGTGCCAGCAGTTTATCCGGGGGACAGGGAGTCACTGAAGCTTTCTTT
14,TRBJ1-1,TRBV7-8,TRBD1,.,CASSSGTGETEAFF,TGTGCCAGCAGCTCCGGGACAGGGGAAACTGAAGCTTTCTTT
15,TRBJ2-7,TRBV18,TRBD2,.,CASSPEREGGDEQYF,TGTGCCAGCTCACCAGAGCGGGAAGGTGGGGACGAGCAGTACTTC
17,TRBJ2-7,TRBV7-9,.,.,CASSLALFGLATYEQYF,TGTGCCAGCAGCTTAGCCTTGTTCGGGCTAGCTACCTACGAGCAGTACTTC
14,TRBJ1-1,TRBV15,.,.,CATSHRVGDTEAFF,TGTGCCACCAGCCACAGGGTTGGTGACACTGAAGCTTTCTTT
15,TRBJ2-7,TRBV6-5,.,.,CASSYGPDDPYEQYF,TGTGCCAGCAGTTACGGCCCGGACGATCCCTACGAGCAGTACTTC
15,TRBJ2-3,TRBV6-6,TRBD1,.,CASSPSSRGLDTQYF,TGTGCCAGCAGTCCCTCTAGCAGGGGGCTGGATACGCAGTATTTT
19,TRBJ2-1,TRBV6-1,TRBD2,.,CASSVFPGTSGRAGDEQFF,TGTGCCAGCAGTGTATTTCCCGGGACTAGCGGGAGGGCCGGGGATGAGCAGTTCTTC
18,TRBJ2-7,TRBV5-1,.,few,CASSLGVAGTVPHYEQYF,TGCGCCAGCAGCTTGGGAGTCGCAGGTACAGTCCCCCACTACGAGCAGTACTTC
16,TRBJ1-4,TRBV28,.,.,CASSSPFGGAYEKLFF,TGTGCCAGCAGTTCTCCTTTTGGGGGCGCCTATGAAAAACTGTTTTTT
13,TRBJ2-3,TRBV27,.,.,CASSLSEADTQYF,TGTGCCAGCAGTTTGTCGGAGGCGGATACGCAGTATTTT
16,TRBJ2-7,TRBV6-5,.,once,CASSYSVGQRDYEQYF,TGTGCCAGCAGTTACTCGGTTGGCCAGCGCGACTACGAGCAGTACTTC
13,TRBJ1-2,TRBV29-1,.,.,CSVEIDRVYGYTF,TGCAGCGTTGAGATTGACCGGGTATATGGCTACACCTTC
14,TRBJ2-5,TRBV11-2,.,once,CASSPWRGEETQYF,TGTGCCAGCAGCCCCTGGCGAGGGGAAGAGACCCAGTACTTC
11,TRBJ2-7,TRBV28,.,.,CASRAGYEQYF,TGTGCCAGCCGGGCAGGCTACGAGCAGTACTTC
13,TRBJ2-7,TRBV7-7,TRBD1,.,CASSLDRGSEQYF,TGTGCCAGCAGCTTAGACAGGGGCAGCGAGCAGTACTTC
15,TRBJ2-1,TRBV6-1,.,.,CASTLGTVTYNEQFF,TGTGCCAGCACCCTAGGGACTGTCACCTACAATGAGCAGTTCTTC
11,TRBJ2-1,TRBV5-4,.,.,CASISYNEQFF,TGTGCCAGCATCTCCTACAATGAGCAGTTCTTC
13,TRBJ2-1,TRBV7-9,.,.,CASNRDLSNEQFF,TGTGCCAGCAATAGAGATTTGTCTAATGAGCAGTTCTTC
15,TRBJ2-3,TRBV7-9,.,.,CASSFSGWARDTQYF,TGTGCCAGCAGCTTTTCTGGATGGGCTCGGGATACGCAGTATTTT
15,TRBJ1-1,TRBV2,.,.,CASSDYGAPNTEAFF,TGTGCCAGCAGTGATTATGGGGCCCCGAACACTGAAGCTTTCTTT
14,TRBJ2-4,TRBV27,TRBD1,.,CASSLWTGSNIQYF,TGTGCCAGCAGTTTATGGACAGGGTCGAACATTCAGTACTTC
16,TRBJ2-1,TRBV11-2,.,.,CASSLLSGGAYNEQFF,TGTGCCAGCAGCTTATTATCAGGGGGGGCCTACAATGAGCAGTTCTTC
12,TRBJ1-4,TRBV27,.,.,CASSTTNEKLFF,TGTGCCAGCAGCACGACTAATGAAAAACTGTTTTTT
14,TRBJ2-7,TRBV7-3,TRBD1,.,CASSLGDRDYEQYF,TGTGCCAGCAGCTTAGGGGACAGAGACTACGAGCAGTACTTC
15,TRBJ2-1,TRBV29-1,.,.,CSVSVRTYSYNEQFF,TGCAGCGTTTCTGTCCGAACCTACTCCTACAATGAGCAGTTCTTC
16,TRBJ2-2,TRBV9,.,.,CASSENRDTNTGELFF,TGTGCCAGCAGCGAAAACCGGGACACGAACACCGGGGAGCTGTTTTTT
14,TRBJ2-2,TRBV10-3,.,.,CAISETVNTGELFF,TGTGCCATCAGTGAAACGGTGAACACCGGGGAGCTGTTTTTT
15,TRBJ2-3,TRBV27,.,.,CASSFLDGRADTQYF,TGTGCCAGCAGTTTTCTCGACGGGCGGGCAGATACGCAGTATTTT
15,TRBJ1-4,TRBV5-4,TRBD1,once,CASSSRGLANEKLFF,TGTGCCAGCAGCTCCAGGGGGCTTGCTAATGAAAAACTGTTTTTT
15,TRBJ2-7,TRBV9,.,.,CASSVESRPSYEQYF,TGTGCCAGCAGCGTAGAATCTAGGCCCTCCTACGAGCAGTACTTC
14,TRBJ1-1,TRBV27,.,.,CASSLGLLNTEAFF,TGTGCCAGCAGTTTAGGCTTACTGAACACTGAAGCTTTCTTT
12,TRBJ1-2,TRBV15,.,.,CATSRTPDGYTF,TGTGCCACCAGCAGGACACCTGATGGCTACACCTTC
11,TRBJ2-1,TRBV20-1,.,.,CSAGNRNEQFF,TGCAGTGCCGGGAATCGCAATGAGCAGTTCTTC
16,TRBJ2-5,TRBV9,.,.,CASSVDRRAVRETQYF,TGTGCCAGCAGCGTAGACCGCAGGGCGGTTCGGGAGACCCAGTACTTC
13,TRBJ2-7,TRBV27,.,.,CASSLVGTYEQYF,TGTGCCAGCAGTTTGGTAGGGACCTACGAGCAGTACTTC
17,TRBJ1-1,TRBV9,TRBD1,.,CASSTSPGTGGNTEAFF,TGTGCCAGCAGCACAAGTCCCGGGACAGGGGGGAACACTGAAGCTTTCTTT
17,TRBJ2-3,TRBV6-1,.,many,CASSEVGGEGVTDTQYF,TGTGCCAGCAGTGAAGTAGGGGGAGAGGGGGTCACAGATACGCAGTATTTT
15,TRBJ2-3,TRBV9,TRBD2,.,CASSQSGSRTDTQYF,TGTGCCAGCAGCCAGAGCGGGAGTCGGACAGATACGCAGTATTTT
18,TRBJ2-5,TRBV14,TRBD2,.,CASTKEGIAGGSQETQYF,TGTGCCAGCACCAAAGAGGGAATAGCGGGAGGGAGCCAAGAGACCCAGTACTTC
17,TRBJ2-6,TRBV9,.,once,CASSVGTDRSGANVLTF,TGTGCCAGCAGCGTAGGCACGGACCGCTCTGGGGCCAACGTCCTGACTTTC
15,TRBJ2-2,TRBV7-9,TRBD1,.,CASSTRDRDIGELFF,TGTGCCAGCAGCACCCGGGACAGGGATATCGGGGAGCTGTTTTTT
15,TRBJ2-7,TRBV9,TRBD2,.,CASSVFPSGMYEQYF,TGTGCCAGCAGCGTTTTTCCTAGCGGGATGTACGAGCAGTACTTC
18,TRBJ1-4,TRBV7-9,.,.,CASSFGRGGGATNEKLFF,TGTGCCAGCAGCTTCGGCAGGGGAGGGGGTGCAACTAATGAAAAACTGTTTTTT
17,TRBJ1-1,TRBV7-3,TRBD1,.,CASSFLRDSRKNTEAFF,TGTGCCAGCAGCTTCCTCCGGGACAGCAGAAAGAACACTGAAGCTTTCTTT
16,TRBJ1-1,TRBV19,TRBD1,once,CASSVRDRGPGTEAFF,TGTGCCAGTAGTGTCCGGGACAGGGGGCCGGGCACTGAAGCTTTCTTT
14,TRBJ2-7,TRBV6-5,TRBD1,.,CASSEGTVGYEQYF,TGTGCCAGCAGCGAGGGGACAGTGGGATACGAGCAGTACTTC
18,TRBJ1-1,TRBV4-3,.,.,CASSQDRGAGPRNTEAFF,TGCGCCAGCAGCCAAGATCGCGGGGCAGGCCCTAGGAACACTGAAGCTTTCTTT
15,TRBJ2-1,TRBV2,.,.,CASSFDGLLAKEQFF,TGTGCCAGCAGTTTCGACGGCCTCCTGGCAAAAGAGCAGTTCTTC
13,TRBJ2-2,TRBV27,.,.,CASSFRNTGELFF,TGTGCCAGCAGTTTTAGGAACACCGGGGAGCTGTTTTTT
13,TRBJ1-1,TRBV28,.,.,CAIWSYQAPEAFF,TGTGCCATCTGGTCGTACCAGGCCCCTGAAGCTTTCTTT
12,TRBJ2-5,TRBV5-1,.,.,CASFQTARTQYF,TGCGCCAGCTTTCAGACCGCGAGGACCCAGTACTTC